This T cell receptor (beta chain) appears in the sequencing data of a study of T cell responses to AZD1222 COVID-19 vaccine. The V and J ends lost 5 bases and 2 bases respectively, with 12 bases between them. This CDR3 has 14 amino acids. Germline assignment: CDR1 SGHTA and CDR2 FQGNSA. Study-level points and caveats: A rise in Spike-specific TCR breadth and depth followed two AZD1222 doses. Vaccine-associated CD4 TCRs ranged over spike, dominating at 160-218 and 743-854. Targeting of unmutated variant regions was reportedly seen in nearly half of spike-specific TCRs.

Analyses pooled second doses at about 4 or about 12 weeks. Notes on this clone: Its antigen is currently unknown.

Using immunoSEQ multiplex PCR, the repertoire was profiled, and TCRdb retains in-frame clones only, with some absent. The sample yields some 130,000 clones, about 91% seen once. The chain couples TRBV7-2 to TRBJ2-5, with D possibly matching TRBD1 (6 bases). This specimen was peripheral blood, taken 28 days after the second AZD1222 dose. The TCR originated in an adult who received the AZD1222 COVID-19 vaccine. This chain's CDR3 is CASSPGQRQETQYF. CDR3 nucleotides: TGTGCCAGCAGCCCCGGACAGAGACAAGAGACCCAGTACTTC.